This T cell receptor (beta chain) was found in a study of blood T cell repertoires in COVID-19. V was clipped by 7 bases and J by 6 bases; unmatched bases: 9. This CDR3 has 14 amino acids. CDR1 and CDR2 (germline): SNHLY, FYNNEI. Repertoires were generated with immunoSEQ multiplex PCR, while TCRdb's copy carries only in-frame clones and drops some. Here the sample spans about 320,000 clones, 90% being singletons. This receptor was obtained from a man in his 60s who had recovered from COVID-19. The specimen sequenced was PBMCs or T cells enriched from blood (not recorded which). The V gene is TRBV2, the J gene TRBJ2-1; 7 bases match TRBD1. The CDR3 DNA is TGTGCCAGCACGGGACAGCTCACAGCCAATGAGCAGTTCTTC. Encoded protein: CASTGQLTANEQFF.